This T cell receptor beta chain came from a study of blood T cell repertoires in COVID-19. Background on the study: The United States, Italy and Spain provided the acute and convalescent COVID-19 samples.

TCRdb's table, derived via immunoSEQ multiplex PCR, lists solely in-frame clones and lacks some. The sample holds just over 85,000 clones; 70% to 90% are singletons and the top ten take roughly 9%. The germline V gene has CDR1 KGHDR and CDR2 SFDVKD. CDR3 length equals 16 residues. The V end was cut by 0 bases, the J end by 1 base, with 11 bases between. This chain uses TRBV24-1 with TRBJ1-1; TRBD1 is a possible D gene (6 bases). The sequencing sample was made of peripheral blood. The receptor was isolated from a man over 45 with acute or convalescent COVID-19. CDR3 sequence: CATSDLTGRGNTEAFF. In DNA, the CDR3 is TGTGCCACCAGTGATTTGACAGGGAGGGGGAACACTGAAGCTTTCTTT.